This TCR beta chain was identified during a study of CD8 T cells in ankylosing spondylitis. Study-level results: There was a TCR beta motif, made of eight highly homologous variants, that appeared characteristic of ankylosing spondylitis blood.

The CDR3 consists of 16 residues. The V gene end was trimmed by 1 base and the J gene end by 2 bases; junction bases not matched to a gene: 5. Germline CDR1 reads MGHDK; CDR2 reads SYGVNS. This clonotype was counted only a few times. Its antigen is as yet unknown. Via MiXCR, TCRdb re-called the 5' RACE reads, giving one row per CDR3 protein. The sample has under 850,000 distinct CDR3 sequences, around 20% seen once. The sample comprised blood, either unsorted or a sorted T cell fraction (not recorded which). This chain links TRBV25-1 with TRBJ2-5; 9 bases align to TRBD2. This receptor was obtained from a male donor with ankylosing spondylitis. CDR3 sequence reads: CASSELGTSWQETQYF. CDR3 coding DNA: TGTGCCAGCAGTGAATTGGGGACTAGCTGGCAAGAGACCCAGTACTTC.